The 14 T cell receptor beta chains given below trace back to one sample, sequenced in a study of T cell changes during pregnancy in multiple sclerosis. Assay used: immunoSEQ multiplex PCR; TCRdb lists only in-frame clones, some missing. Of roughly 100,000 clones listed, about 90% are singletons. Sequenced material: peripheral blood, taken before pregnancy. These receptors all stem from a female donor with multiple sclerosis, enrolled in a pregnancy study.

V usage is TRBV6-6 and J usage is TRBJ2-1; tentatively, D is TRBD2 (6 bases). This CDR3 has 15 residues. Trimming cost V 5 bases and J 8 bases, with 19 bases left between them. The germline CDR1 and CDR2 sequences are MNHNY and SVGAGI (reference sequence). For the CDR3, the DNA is TGTGCCAGCAGTGCCGCTATGTCGCTAGCGCATGAGCAGTTCTTC. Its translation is CASSAAMSLAHEQFF.

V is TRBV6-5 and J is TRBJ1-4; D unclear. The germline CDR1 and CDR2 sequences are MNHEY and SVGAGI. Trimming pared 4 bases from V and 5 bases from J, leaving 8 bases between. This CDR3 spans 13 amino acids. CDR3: CASSSRLNEKLFF. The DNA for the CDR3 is TGTGCCAGCAGTTCGAGACTAAATGAAAAACTGTTTTTT.

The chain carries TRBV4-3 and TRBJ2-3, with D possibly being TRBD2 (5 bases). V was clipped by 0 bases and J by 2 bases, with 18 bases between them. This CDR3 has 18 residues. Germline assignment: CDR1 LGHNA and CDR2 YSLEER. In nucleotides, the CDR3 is TGCGCCAGCAGCCAAGATGGCTGGCCCCTCGGGAACACAGATACGCAGTATTTT. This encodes CASSQDGWPLGNTDTQYF.

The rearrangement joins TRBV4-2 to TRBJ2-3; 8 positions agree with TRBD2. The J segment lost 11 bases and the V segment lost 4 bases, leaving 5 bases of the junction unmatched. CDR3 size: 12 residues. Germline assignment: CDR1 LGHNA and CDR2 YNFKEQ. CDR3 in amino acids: CASSPSGSEQYF. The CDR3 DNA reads TGTGCCAGCAGCCCAAGCGGGAGTGAGCAGTATTTT.

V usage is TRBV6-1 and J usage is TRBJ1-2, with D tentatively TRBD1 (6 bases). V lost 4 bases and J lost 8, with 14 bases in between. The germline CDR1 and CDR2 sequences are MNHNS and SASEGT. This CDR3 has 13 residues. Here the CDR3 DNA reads TGTGCCAGCAGTGGCGGGGGGGCGAGAGGCTACACCTTC. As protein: CASSGGGARGYTF.

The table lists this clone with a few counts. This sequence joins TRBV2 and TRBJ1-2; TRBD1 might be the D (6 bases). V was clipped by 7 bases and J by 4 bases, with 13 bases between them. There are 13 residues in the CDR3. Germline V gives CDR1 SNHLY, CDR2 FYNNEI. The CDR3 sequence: CASNPDSLYGYTF. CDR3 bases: TGTGCCAGCAATCCGGACAGCCTCTATGGCTACACCTTC.

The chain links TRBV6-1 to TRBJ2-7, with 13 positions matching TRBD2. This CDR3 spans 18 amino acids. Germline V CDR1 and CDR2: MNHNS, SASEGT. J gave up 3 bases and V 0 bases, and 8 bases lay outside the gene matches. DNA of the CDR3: TGTGCCAGCAGTGAAGCAGGACTAGCGGGAGCCCAAATCTACGAGCAGTACTTC. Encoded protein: CASSEAGLAGAQIYEQYF.

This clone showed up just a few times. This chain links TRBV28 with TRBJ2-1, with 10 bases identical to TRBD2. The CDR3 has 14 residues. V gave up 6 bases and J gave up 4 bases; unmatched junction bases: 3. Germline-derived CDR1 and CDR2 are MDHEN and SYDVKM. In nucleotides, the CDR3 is TGTGCCAGCAGGGGACTAGCGCGGTACAATGAGCAGTTCTTC. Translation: CASRGLARYNEQFF.

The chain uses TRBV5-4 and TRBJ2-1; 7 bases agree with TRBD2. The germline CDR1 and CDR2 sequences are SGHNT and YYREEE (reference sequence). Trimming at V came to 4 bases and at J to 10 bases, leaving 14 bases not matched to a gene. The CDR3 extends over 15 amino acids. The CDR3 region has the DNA TGTGCCAGCAGCGGGGGACTATTCAGCGCTCGCGAGCAGTTCTTC. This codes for CASSGGLFSAREQFF.

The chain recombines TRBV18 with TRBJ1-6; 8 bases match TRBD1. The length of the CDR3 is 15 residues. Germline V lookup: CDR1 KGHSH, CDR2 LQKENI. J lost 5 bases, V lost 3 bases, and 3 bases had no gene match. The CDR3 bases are TGTGCCAGCTCACCGCAGGGACAGGATAATTCACCCCTCCACTTT. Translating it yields CASSPQGQDNSPLHF.

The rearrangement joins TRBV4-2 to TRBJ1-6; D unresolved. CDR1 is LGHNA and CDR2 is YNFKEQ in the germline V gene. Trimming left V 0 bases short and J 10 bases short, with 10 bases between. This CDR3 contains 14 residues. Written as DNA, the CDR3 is TGTGCCAGCAGCCAAGATCTCGACGGGTCACCCCTCCACTTT. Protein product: CASSQDLDGSPLHF.

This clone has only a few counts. The CDR3 loop reads CASRKEGRNTEAFF. CDR3 nucleotide sequence: TGTGCCAGTCGAAAGGAGGGGCGGAACACTGAAGCTTTCTTT. The J gene is TRBJ1-1, the V gene TRBV19, with TRBD1 as a possible D gene (5 bases). V was trimmed by 8 bases and J by 1 base, leaving 14 bases between them. The germline V gene has CDR1 LNHDA and CDR2 SQIVND (reference sequence). This CDR3 contains 14 residues.

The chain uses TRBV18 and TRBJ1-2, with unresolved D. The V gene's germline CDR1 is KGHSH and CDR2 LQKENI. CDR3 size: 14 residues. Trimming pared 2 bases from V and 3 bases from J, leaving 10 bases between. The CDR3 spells CASSPWSGDYGYTF. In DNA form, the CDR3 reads TGTGCCAGCTCACCATGGTCCGGTGACTATGGCTACACCTTC.

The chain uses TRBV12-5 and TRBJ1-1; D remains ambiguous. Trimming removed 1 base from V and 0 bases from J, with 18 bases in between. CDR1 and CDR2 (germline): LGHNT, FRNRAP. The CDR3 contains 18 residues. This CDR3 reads CASGLAAASSTLNTEAFF. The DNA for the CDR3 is TGTGCTAGTGGTTTGGCGGCGGCGTCGTCTACCCTGAACACTGAAGCTTTCTTT.